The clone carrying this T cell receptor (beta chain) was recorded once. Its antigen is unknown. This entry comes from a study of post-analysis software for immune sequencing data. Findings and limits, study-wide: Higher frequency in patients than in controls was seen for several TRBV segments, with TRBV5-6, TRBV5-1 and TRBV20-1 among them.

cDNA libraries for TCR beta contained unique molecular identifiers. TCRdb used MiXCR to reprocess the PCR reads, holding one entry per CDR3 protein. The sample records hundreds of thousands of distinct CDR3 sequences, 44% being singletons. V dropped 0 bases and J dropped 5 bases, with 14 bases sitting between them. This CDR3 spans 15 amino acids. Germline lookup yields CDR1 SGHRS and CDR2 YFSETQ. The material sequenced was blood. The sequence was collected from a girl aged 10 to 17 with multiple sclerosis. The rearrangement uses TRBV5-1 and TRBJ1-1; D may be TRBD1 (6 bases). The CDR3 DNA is TGCGCCAGCAGCTTGGCGACGATCCAGGGGACTGAAGCTTTCTTT. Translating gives CASSLATIQGTEAFF.